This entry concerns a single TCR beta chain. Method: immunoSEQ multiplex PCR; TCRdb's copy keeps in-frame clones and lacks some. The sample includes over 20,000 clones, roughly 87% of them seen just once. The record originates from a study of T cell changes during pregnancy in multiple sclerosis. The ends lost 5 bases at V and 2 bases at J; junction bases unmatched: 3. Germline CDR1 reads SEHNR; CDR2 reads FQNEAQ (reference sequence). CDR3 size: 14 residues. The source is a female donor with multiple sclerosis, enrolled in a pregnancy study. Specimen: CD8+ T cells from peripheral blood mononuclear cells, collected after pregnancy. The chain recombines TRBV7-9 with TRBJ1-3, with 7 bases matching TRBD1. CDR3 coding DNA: TGTGCCAGCAGCCGAGACAGGGCTGGAAACACCATATATTTT. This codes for CASSRDRAGNTIYF.